A selection of T cell receptor beta chains follows, all from one sample in a study of blood T cell repertoires in COVID-19. Method: immunoSEQ multiplex PCR; TCRdb's copy keeps in-frame clones and lacks some. This sample has around 220,000 clones, with 80% to 90% found just once. Material: peripheral blood. Receptors were obtained from a woman of 80 years or more with acute or convalescent COVID-19. The CDR3 runs from the conserved cysteine through the conserved F or W. Fields, in order: clone size, V gene, J gene, D gene, CDR3 DNA, CDR3 protein. The D gene is left open where the match is weak. Clone size, where shown, is once, few, many, or a class for clones that have expanded.

clone_size: NA; v_call: TRBV3-1/TRBV3-2; j_call: TRBJ1-5; d_call: TRBD1; cdr3_nt: TGTGCCAGCAGCCAAGGCGTTGGGACAGGGTATCAGCCCCAGCATTTT; cdr3_aa: CASSQGVGTGYQPQHF
clone_size: NA; v_call: TRBV7-2; j_call: TRBJ1-1; d_call: TRBD1; cdr3_nt: TGTGCCAGCAGCTTCGGGGACAGGGTCACTGAAGCTTTCTTT; cdr3_aa: CASSFGDRVTEAFF
clone_size: once; v_call: TRBV9; j_call: TRBJ1-1; d_call: TRBD1; cdr3_nt: TGTGCCAGCAGCGTAGTCACAGGGGGGGGCACTGAAGCTTTCTTT; cdr3_aa: CASSVVTGGGTEAFF
clone_size: NA; v_call: TRBV7-6; j_call: TRBJ1-2; d_call: NA; cdr3_nt: TGTGCCAGCAGCTTAGCTTCGGGGACACCCATCTATGGCTACACCTTC; cdr3_aa: CASSLASGTPIYGYTF
clone_size: NA; v_call: TRBV6-1; j_call: TRBJ1-2; d_call: NA; cdr3_nt: TGTGCCAGCAGTGAAGGGAGCAGTAACTATGGCTACACCTTC; cdr3_aa: CASSEGSSNYGYTF
clone_size: NA; v_call: TRBV18; j_call: TRBJ1-6; d_call: TRBD1; cdr3_nt: TGTGCCAGCTCACGGGGACAGGGGTACAATTCACCCCTCCACTTT; cdr3_aa: CASSRGQGYNSPLHF
clone_size: NA; v_call: TRBV28; j_call: TRBJ2-3; d_call: TRBD2; cdr3_nt: TGTGCCAGCACCTCCGGAATGGCGGGGGGGACAGATACGCAGTATTTT; cdr3_aa: CASTSGMAGGTDTQYF
clone_size: NA; v_call: TRBV29-1; j_call: TRBJ2-7; d_call: NA; cdr3_nt: TGCAGCGTTCTAGTTGTGAACGAGCAGTACTTC; cdr3_aa: CSVLVVNEQYF
clone_size: NA; v_call: TRBV5-1; j_call: TRBJ1-6; d_call: NA; cdr3_nt: TGCGCCAGCAGCTTGGGGGCCGTAGAGCCTTATAATTCACCCCTCCACTTT; cdr3_aa: CASSLGAVEPYNSPLHF
clone_size: NA; v_call: TRBV7-2; j_call: TRBJ2-7; d_call: TRBD2; cdr3_nt: TGTGCCAGCAGCCTTGGGCCAGCGGGAGTCTCCTACGAGCAGTACTTC; cdr3_aa: CASSLGPAGVSYEQYF
clone_size: NA; v_call: TRBV18; j_call: TRBJ1-4; d_call: TRBD1; cdr3_nt: TGTGCCAGCTCACCAATAAGAATGGACAGGGTGGTTGAAAAACTGTTTTTT; cdr3_aa: CASSPIRMDRVVEKLFF
clone_size: NA; v_call: TRBV28; j_call: TRBJ2-3; d_call: NA; cdr3_nt: TGTGCCAGCAGTTCAACAGTGGTAGATACGCAGTATTTT; cdr3_aa: CASSSTVVDTQYF
clone_size: NA; v_call: TRBV11-3; j_call: TRBJ1-1; d_call: TRBD1; cdr3_nt: TGTGCCAGCAGCCCCGGGACAGCTGAAGCTTTCTTT; cdr3_aa: CASSPGTAEAFF
clone_size: NA; v_call: TRBV9; j_call: TRBJ2-1; d_call: NA; cdr3_nt: TGTGCCAGCAGCGTAGGGAGCTCCTACAATGAGCAGTTCTTC; cdr3_aa: CASSVGSSYNEQFF
clone_size: NA; v_call: TRBV18; j_call: TRBJ2-5; d_call: NA; cdr3_nt: TGTGCCAGCTCAACTAGGACAGAGCTTCAAGAGACCCAGTACTTC; cdr3_aa: CASSTRTELQETQYF
clone_size: NA; v_call: TRBV6-2/TRBV6-3; j_call: TRBJ2-5; d_call: TRBD2; cdr3_nt: TGTGCCAGCAGTCCCACTAGCGGGGGAGGTACCCAGTACTTC; cdr3_aa: CASSPTSGGGTQYF
clone_size: NA; v_call: TRBV4-1; j_call: TRBJ1-1; d_call: TRBD1; cdr3_nt: TGCGCCAGCAGCCAAAATTCCGGGGCGGGACAGGGGAGCACTGAAGCTTTCTTT; cdr3_aa: CASSQNSGAGQGSTEAFF
clone_size: NA; v_call: TRBV7-9; j_call: TRBJ2-5; d_call: TRBD1; cdr3_nt: TGTGCCAGCAACCCAGGGGGTTCGGCAGGCCAAGAGACCCAGTACTTC; cdr3_aa: CASNPGGSAGQETQYF
clone_size: NA; v_call: TRBV7-2; j_call: TRBJ2-2; d_call: NA; cdr3_nt: TGTGCCAGCAGCGCAGACTGGAACACCGGGGAGCTGTTTTTT; cdr3_aa: CASSADWNTGELFF
clone_size: NA; v_call: TRBV5-1; j_call: TRBJ1-1; d_call: NA; cdr3_nt: TGCGCCAGCAGCTTGGGATACGCTAGTGAAGCTTTCTTT; cdr3_aa: CASSLGYASEAFF
clone_size: NA; v_call: TRBV6-5; j_call: TRBJ1-6; d_call: NA; cdr3_nt: TGTGCCAGCAGTTACCGGGGGGCATCGGGTAATTCACCCCTCCACTTT; cdr3_aa: CASSYRGASGNSPLHF
clone_size: NA; v_call: TRBV30; j_call: TRBJ2-3; d_call: NA; cdr3_nt: TGTGCCTGGAGTAAGGTGTTTCTCCGGGGAGATACGCAGTATTTT; cdr3_aa: CAWSKVFLRGDTQYF
clone_size: many; v_call: TRBV10-2; j_call: TRBJ1-5; d_call: TRBD1; cdr3_nt: TGCGCCAGCGCCGACAGGGCTCGGGAGCCCCAGCATTTT; cdr3_aa: CASADRAREPQHF
clone_size: few; v_call: TRBV27; j_call: TRBJ1-1; d_call: NA; cdr3_nt: TGTGCCAGCAGTTTTGGGTCAGGGGTCGGCACTGAAGCTTTCTTT; cdr3_aa: CASSFGSGVGTEAFF
clone_size: few; v_call: TRBV7-9; j_call: TRBJ2-7; d_call: NA; cdr3_nt: TGTGCCAGCAGCTTTCGGGACTTTACCTACGAGCAGTACTTC; cdr3_aa: CASSFRDFTYEQYF
clone_size: NA; v_call: TRBV7-2; j_call: TRBJ2-2; d_call: NA; cdr3_nt: TGTGCCAGCAGCTTAGAATATGCGGGCGCGAACACCGGGGAGCTGTTTTTT; cdr3_aa: CASSLEYAGANTGELFF
clone_size: NA; v_call: TRBV4-2; j_call: TRBJ2-3; d_call: TRBD2; cdr3_nt: TGTGCCAGCAGCCAAGAATCTAGCGGAAGCACAGATACGCAGTATTTT; cdr3_aa: CASSQESSGSTDTQYF
clone_size: NA; v_call: TRBV19; j_call: TRBJ1-2; d_call: NA; cdr3_nt: TGTGCCAGTAGTATAGCCAGACAAAACTATGGCTACACCTTC; cdr3_aa: CASSIARQNYGYTF
clone_size: NA; v_call: TRBV30; j_call: TRBJ1-1; d_call: NA; cdr3_nt: TGTGCCTGGAGCGTAGGGGTTGAAGCTTTCTTT; cdr3_aa: CAWSVGVEAFF
clone_size: NA; v_call: TRBV4-3; j_call: TRBJ2-1; d_call: NA; cdr3_nt: TGCGCCAGCAGCCAAGACCTAGAAGGGGGGGGAAGGAATGAGCAGTTCTTC; cdr3_aa: CASSQDLEGGGRNEQFF
clone_size: few; v_call: TRBV15; j_call: TRBJ1-2; d_call: NA; cdr3_nt: TGTGCCACCAGCAGAGATTTTGGGGGGAATGGCTACACCTTC; cdr3_aa: CATSRDFGGNGYTF
clone_size: NA; v_call: TRBV18; j_call: TRBJ1-1; d_call: NA; cdr3_nt: TGTGCCAGCTCACCACGATCAGGAAGCCGGGGCACTGAAGCTTTCTTT; cdr3_aa: CASSPRSGSRGTEAFF
clone_size: NA; v_call: TRBV19; j_call: TRBJ2-3; d_call: NA; cdr3_nt: TGTGCCAGTAGTGCCGGACACTACACAGATACGCAGTATTTT; cdr3_aa: CASSAGHYTDTQYF
clone_size: large; v_call: TRBV6-2/TRBV6-3; j_call: TRBJ2-3; d_call: NA; cdr3_nt: TGTGCCAGCAGCCTAACCCCCAGGGGCGAAGGAGATACGCAGTATTTT; cdr3_aa: CASSLTPRGEGDTQYF
clone_size: NA; v_call: TRBV7-8; j_call: TRBJ2-2; d_call: TRBD1; cdr3_nt: TGTGCCAGCAGCTCTACAGGGGGCAAGCCCGGGGAGCTGTTTTTT; cdr3_aa: CASSSTGGKPGELFF
clone_size: NA; v_call: TRBV2; j_call: TRBJ2-1; d_call: NA; cdr3_nt: TGTGCCAGCATGCACAGCGGGCCGGTCAATGAGCAGTTCTTC; cdr3_aa: CASMHSGPVNEQFF
clone_size: once; v_call: TRBV2; j_call: TRBJ2-5; d_call: NA; cdr3_nt: TGTGCCAGCAGTGACGAAGAGACCCAGTACTTC; cdr3_aa: CASSDEETQYF
clone_size: NA; v_call: TRBV11-2; j_call: TRBJ1-6; d_call: NA; cdr3_nt: TGTGCCAGCATACCACCGAGGGACTATAATTCACCCCTCCACTTT; cdr3_aa: CASIPPRDYNSPLHF
clone_size: NA; v_call: TRBV6-6; j_call: TRBJ1-6; d_call: NA; cdr3_nt: TGTGCCAGCAGTTTTAGGACGGGGAATAATTCACCCCTCCACTTT; cdr3_aa: CASSFRTGNNSPLHF
clone_size: NA; v_call: TRBV7-9; j_call: TRBJ1-6; d_call: NA; cdr3_nt: TGTGCCAGCAGCTTAATAGAGGGTGGAAATTCACCCCTCCACTTT; cdr3_aa: CASSLIEGGNSPLHF
clone_size: once; v_call: TRBV29-1; j_call: TRBJ2-1; d_call: TRBD1; cdr3_nt: TGCAGCGTCTCACAGGGGTTCAATGAGCAGTTCTTC; cdr3_aa: CSVSQGFNEQFF
clone_size: once; v_call: TRBV21-1; j_call: TRBJ1-5; d_call: NA; cdr3_nt: TGTGCCAGCAGCGCATGCGGGGATAGCAATCAGCCCCAGCATTTT; cdr3_aa: CASSACGDSNQPQHF
clone_size: NA; v_call: TRBV15; j_call: TRBJ1-4; d_call: NA; cdr3_nt: TGTGCCACCAGCAGAGTAGGGGTCGCCCGGGATGAAAAACTGTTTTTT; cdr3_aa: CATSRVGVARDEKLFF